This TCR beta chain was captured in a study of blood T cells in healthy people across ages. This clonotype was detected a few times. What it recognizes is unknown. The V gene end was trimmed by 3 bases and the J gene end by 8 bases; junction bases not matched to a gene: 6. The CDR3 is 15 amino acids. Germline loops: CDR1 LGHNA, CDR2 YNFKEQ. Study outcomes and limitations: Unknown CMV status may confound age-related changes in expanded clones.

Next came a second PCR, run for roughly 6 to 11 cycles, which used a sample-barcoded 5' primer along with a J-beta primer mix. TCRdb reanalysed the 5' RACE reads using MiXCR and keeps one entry per CDR3 protein. This table has approximately 900,000 distinct CDR3 sequences, 45% to 50% appearing once. The sample comprised blood. The rearrangement uses TRBV4-2 and TRBJ2-1; TRBD2 matches 11 bases. The clonotype comes from a man younger than 45 in good health. This CDR3 reads CASSQLAGGVHEQFF. In DNA form, the CDR3 reads TGTGCCAGCAGCCAGCTAGCGGGGGGTGTACATGAGCAGTTCTTC.